A selection of T cell receptor beta chains follows, all from one sample in a study of beta chain features in type 1 diabetes. Assay: immunoSEQ multiplex PCR; the TCRdb copy retains only in-frame clones and omits some. The repertoire holds 970,000 or so clones, with roughly 15% as singletons. Sequencing was performed on naive CD4+ T cells from blood. All receptors come from a woman between 18 and 29 years old in good health. The CDR3 runs from the conserved cysteine through the conserved F or W. D genes are given only for firm matches. Clone size, where shown, is once, few, many, or a class for clones that have expanded.

j_call | d_call | v_call | clone_size | cdr3_nt | cdr3_aa
TRBJ1-1 | . | TRBV11-3 | once | TGTGCCAGCAGCTTAGTGGCGGGAGCCCCGGCTTTCTTT | CASSLVAGAPAFF
TRBJ2-7 | . | TRBV7-2 | few | TGTGCCAGCAGCATACCGGGCGGGGTCGAGCAGTACTTC | CASSIPGGVEQYF
TRBJ2-6 | . | TRBV19 | . | TGTGCCAGTAGTATCGACAGGTTCTCTGGGGCCAACGTCCTGACTTTC | CASSIDRFSGANVLTF
TRBJ2-7 | TRBD2 | TRBV15 | . | TGTGCCACCAGCAGAGAAAAGCGGGAGGGCTACGAGCAGTACTTC | CATSREKREGYEQYF
TRBJ2-1 | TRBD1 | TRBV18 | . | TGTGCCAGCTCACCATACTCGGGACAGGGGGTTGAGCAGTTCTTC | CASSPYSGQGVEQFF
TRBJ2-7 | . | TRBV2 | . | TGTGCCAGCAGCCCGGGACACCGATTACCTTACGAGCAGTACTTC | CASSPGHRLPYEQYF
TRBJ2-3 | TRBD2 | TRBV6-5 | few | TGTGCCAGCAGTTCGGCACTGACTAGCGGCCAGTATTTT | CASSSALTSGQYF
TRBJ2-7 | . | TRBV5-6 | few | TGTGCCAGCAGCTCCCGACAGAGGCAGTACTTC | CASSSRQRQYF
TRBJ1-5 | TRBD1 | TRBV28 | few | TGTGCCAGCAGTTTGCCAGGGGGCTGGGGTCAGCCCCAGCATTTT | CASSLPGGWGQPQHF
TRBJ2-7 | TRBD2 | TRBV7-2 | . | TGTGCCAGCTCCAGGGGGAGGCTAGCGGGAACTAGCTCCTACGAGCAGTACTTC | CASSRGRLAGTSSYEQYF
TRBJ2-5 | . | TRBV15 | . | TGTGCCACCAGCAGAGATGCGGGCTCCCAAGAGACCCAGTACTTC | CATSRDAGSQETQYF
TRBJ2-3 | . | TRBV2 | few | TGTGCCAGCAGGGTGGGTACGCAGTATTTT | CASRVGTQYF
TRBJ1-2 | . | TRBV7-2 | . | TGTGCCAGCAGCTACCAGGACGGAAACTATGGCTACACCTTC | CASSYQDGNYGYTF
TRBJ2-1 | . | TRBV7-2 | . | TGTGCCAGCAGGGCACCGGGAATCTGGTACAATGAGCAGTTCTTC | CASRAPGIWYNEQFF
TRBJ2-7 | . | TRBV6-1 | few | TGTGCCAGCAGTGAAGGATCCAGGGACGAGCAGTACTTC | CASSEGSRDEQYF
TRBJ2-6 | . | TRBV10-3 | . | TGTGCCATCAGTGAGTCCCCTGGACGTATCGCTGGGGCCAACGTCCTGACTTTC | CAISESPGRIAGANVLTF
TRBJ2-1 | TRBD1 | TRBV9 | . | TGTGCCAGCAGCGTAACCGGGACAGTAGATTACAATGAGCAGTTCTTC | CASSVTGTVDYNEQFF